One T cell receptor beta chain is described in this entry. The antigen it recognizes is unknown. No base quality values were provided; no much bigger clone lies one nucleotide off. The source of the sample is a study of blood T cells in healthy people across ages (dated by TCRdb to the mid-2010s). Regarding the research as a whole: In model experiments, template switching captured roughly one uniquely barcoded TCR beta cDNA molecule for every two T cells. Donors of different ages were randomly distributed across sequencing lanes to avoid experimental bias. The study analyzed two additional independent replicas of 1 million unique cDNA reads from the same blood draw for two donors, one aged 18 to 30 and one aged 80 or older. Using deep sequencing normalized with unique cDNA molecular identifiers, the study measured how TCR beta repertoire diversity changes with age. Donors were grouped into four age groups: young (average about 15 years), middle-aged (about 40), aged (around 60) and long-lived (about 90). General findings and caveats noted by the study authors: Total diversity estimates from one million sequenced T cells were considered lower bounds and underestimates. As age increased, observed TCR beta diversity per million T cells dropped in a roughly linear way, and a significant reduction was already evident by age about 40. The percentage of naive T cells measured by flow cytometry correlated strongly with observed TCR beta diversity. Compared with the aged group, the long-lived group had more naive CD4+ T cells, fewer expanded clones and increased TCR diversity, suggesting age selection. The CMV infection status of donors was not known, potentially confounding age-related changes in expanded clonotypes. Since profiling was done on bulk unsorted PBMCs, naive and antigen-experienced compartments could not be conclusively compared.

The roughly 42 donors, aged 6 to 90 years, were systemically healthy Caucasian individuals from Russia. Each donor gave 9.5 to 10 milliliters of peripheral blood, drawn into EDTA-treated Vacutainer tubes. Ficoll-Paque density-gradient centrifugation was used to isolate PBMCs, with at least 6.5 million per sample. Trizol reagent was used to extract total RNA from PBMCs, with at least 5.5 micrograms per sample. Naive CD45RAhigh/CD27high T cell percentages were measured by flow cytometry on a PBMC aliquot from every donor. The CDR3 sequence holds 12 residues, the cysteine and phenylalanine included. Just the 36-base CDR3 DNA is kept, in frame starting at base 1. V gives up 6 bases and J gives up 8 bases, and the segment between their germline ends measures 11 bases. The protocol used for the library was 5' RACE. Data came from an Illumina HiSeq 2500. A second 7 to 11 cycle PCR used a sample-barcoded 5' primer and a J-beta primer mix. A unique molecular identifier was introduced onto each TCR beta cDNA molecule by a template-switch 5' adaptor carrying 12 random nucleotides. Each sample yielded at least 2.5 million CDR3-containing paired-end reads. All of the RNA was converted into first-strand cDNA using the Mint cDNA synthesis kit, with a TRBC-specific oligonucleotide serving as the primer. Following uracil-DNA glycosylase treatment, a first 18-cycle PCR with universal primers M1SS and BC2_uni_R was performed on all cDNA. Per the authors' processing: Each sample was normalized by randomly selecting 1 million high-quality reads, each carrying a distinct molecular identifier. Instead of being binned into consensus sequences, reads that shared molecular identifiers were thrown out. MiTCR, with a Q25 quality threshold and the strictest error-elimination algorithm, was used for CDR3 identification, clonotype clustering and error correction. A nonparametric unseen species model with Euler transformation was used to estimate a lower bound on total TCR beta diversity. TCRdb reran the public reads through fastp at Q25 and MiXCR, keeping productive beta chains. Under each unique CDR3 protein, matching rows form one entry showing the most common genes and DNA. TCRdb assigned the V and J calls; the authors' analysis was not used. The sample profile shows fewer than 700,000 distinct CDR3 sequences; around 38% of them were found once. The top ten clones comprise around 30% of the sample.

The rearranged segments are TRBV12-3 or TRBV12-4 and TRBJ2-1; TRBD1 is possibly the D segment (5 matching bases). Sequenced: blood. This TCR derives from a man older than 75 in good health. The DNA is as follows: TGTGCCAGCAGGGGAATGGGGCATGAGCAGTTCTTC. This translates into CASRGMGHEQFF.